This T cell receptor (beta chain) derives from a study of T cell responses to AZD1222 COVID-19 vaccine. The sample holds a few counts of this clone. No antigen is known for it. Study findings and constraints: Once two AZD1222 doses were given, Spike-specific TCR breadth and depth went up. Within unmutated variant regions lay the reported targets of nearly half of spike-specific TCRs. Donors were chiefly white British, with a greater number of females, and clonal diversity was perhaps underestimated.

The method was immunoSEQ multiplex PCR; TCRdb's version includes in-frame clones alone and lacks a portion of them. The sample consists of some 70,000 clones, around 84% of them appearing once. This CDR3 contains 16 residues. Germline V gene sequence: CDR1 MNHNS, CDR2 SASEGT. The trim removed 2 bases at V and 0 bases at J, leaving 6 bases unmatched. The chain uses TRBV6-1 and TRBJ2-5; 7 bases line up with TRBD2. This TCR was sampled from an adult in good health. The source was peripheral blood, collected on day 0 of AZD1222 vaccination. Here the CDR3 reads CASSEPPGGYQETQYF. CDR3 nucleotides: TGTGCCAGCAGTGAACCCCCGGGAGGTTACCAAGAGACCCAGTACTTC.